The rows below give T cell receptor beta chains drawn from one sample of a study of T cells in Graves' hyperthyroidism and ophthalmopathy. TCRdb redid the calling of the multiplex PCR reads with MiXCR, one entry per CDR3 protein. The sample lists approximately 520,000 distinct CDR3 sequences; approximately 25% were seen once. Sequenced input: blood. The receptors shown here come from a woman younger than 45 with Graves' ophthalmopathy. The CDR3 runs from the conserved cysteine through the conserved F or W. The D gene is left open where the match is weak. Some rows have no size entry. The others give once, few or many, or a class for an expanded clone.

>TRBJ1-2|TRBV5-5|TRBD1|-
CASSWGQGRYGYTF
TGTGCCAGCAGCTGGGGACAGGGGCGCTATGGCTACACCTTC
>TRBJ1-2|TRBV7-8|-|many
CASSPYSNQDYGYTF
TGTGCCAGCAGCCCCTATTCCAACCAAGACTATGGCTACACCTTC
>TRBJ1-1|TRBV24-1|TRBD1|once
CATRGTGMNTEAFF
TGTGCCACCAGAGGGACAGGGATGAACACTGAAGCTTTCTTT
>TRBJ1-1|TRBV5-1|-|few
CASSGGGEDTEAFF
TGCGCCAGCAGCGGGGGAGGGGAGGACACTGAAGCTTTCTTT
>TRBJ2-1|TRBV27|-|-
CASSLSMDYYEQFF
TGTGCCAGCAGTTTAAGTATGGATTACTATGAGCAGTTCTTC
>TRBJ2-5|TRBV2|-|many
CASRTDQETQYF
TGTGCCAGCAGGACAGACCAAGAGACCCAGTACTTC
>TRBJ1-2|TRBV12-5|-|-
CASGSQPEAVNYGYTF
TGTGCTAGTGGTTCTCAACCCGAGGCGGTTAACTATGGCTACACCTTC
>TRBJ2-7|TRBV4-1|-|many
CASSPTAAYEQYF
TGCGCCAGCAGCCCGACGGCGGCCTACGAGCAGTACTTC
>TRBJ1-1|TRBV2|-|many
CASSEMRGGEAFF
TGTGCCAGCAGTGAAATGAGAGGGGGTGAAGCTTTCTTT
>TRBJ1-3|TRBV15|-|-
CATSRDTGNTIYF
TGTGCCACCAGCAGAGACACCGGAAACACCATATATTTT
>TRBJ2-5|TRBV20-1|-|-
CSAGEGGGVGGTQYF
TGCAGTGCTGGAGAGGGTGGGGGCGTAGGGGGGACCCAGTACTTC
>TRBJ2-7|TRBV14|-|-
CASSQDPLFEQYF
TGTGCCAGCAGCCAAGACCCCCTATTCGAGCAGTACTTC
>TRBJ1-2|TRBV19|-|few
CASTRNLSGYTF
TGTGCCAGTACCAGGAATTTGAGCGGCTACACCTTC
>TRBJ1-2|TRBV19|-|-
CASTARENYGYTF
TGTGCCAGTACTGCGAGGGAGAACTATGGCTACACCTTC
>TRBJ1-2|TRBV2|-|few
CASSPGIGYGYTF
TGTGCCAGCAGTCCAGGGATTGGTTATGGCTACACCTTC
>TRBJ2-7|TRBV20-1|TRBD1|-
CSARQGIYEQYF
TGCAGTGCCCGACAGGGGATCTACGAGCAGTACTTC
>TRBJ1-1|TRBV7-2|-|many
CASSTVAGTEAFF
TGTGCCAGCAGCACCGTCGCGGGCACTGAAGCTTTCTTT
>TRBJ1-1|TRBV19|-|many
CASTGSRNTEAFF
TGTGCCAGTACTGGGTCCAGGAACACTGAAGCTTTCTTT
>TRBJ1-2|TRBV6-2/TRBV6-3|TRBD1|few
CASRLRDRYGHTF
TGTGCCAGCAGACTTCGGGACAGATATGGCCACACCTTC
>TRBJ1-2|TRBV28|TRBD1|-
CASSVSLTGEGYTF
TGTGCCAGCAGTGTCTCGCTAACAGGGGAGGGCTACACCTTC
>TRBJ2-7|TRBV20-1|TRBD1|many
CSANPGQGYEQYF
TGCAGTGCTAACCCGGGACAGGGCTACGAGCAGTACTTC
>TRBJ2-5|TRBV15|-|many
CATSRDPDRQETQYF
TGTGCCACCAGCAGAGATCCGGACAGACAAGAGACCCAGTACTTC
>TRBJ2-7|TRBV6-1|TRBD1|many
CASIGRQGAYEQYF
TGTGCCAGCATTGGGAGACAGGGAGCCTACGAGCAGTACTTC
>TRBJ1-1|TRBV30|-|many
CAWSGTNGDTEAFF
TGTGCCTGGAGTGGTACTAACGGGGACACTGAAGCTTTCTTT
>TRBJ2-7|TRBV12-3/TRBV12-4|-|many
CASLEHQGFEQYF
TGTGCCAGCTTGGAGCATCAGGGTTTTGAGCAGTACTTC
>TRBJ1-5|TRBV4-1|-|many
CASSQGVSGQPQHF
TGCGCCAGCAGCCAAGGTGTTTCTGGTCAGCCCCAGCATTTT
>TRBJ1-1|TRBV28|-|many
CASSWNPTLIEAFF
TGTGCCAGCAGTTGGAACCCAACCTTGATTGAAGCTTTCTTT